This T cell receptor (beta chain) is from a study of blood T cell repertoires in COVID-19. Study background: Italy, Spain and the United States were the sources of the convalescent and acute COVID-19 samples.

Source study methods: Estimates of nucleated cell counts were drawn from the amplification of reference gene primers. Using immunoSEQ multiplex PCR, the repertoire was profiled, and TCRdb retains in-frame clones only, with some absent. Clonal size and the V and J genes are those of that table, whereas D and trimming came from the DNA. This table has over 200,000 clones, roughly 80% appearing once. This CDR3 has 11 residues. Trimming took 3 bases from V and 7 from J, leaving 9 bases between them. CDR1 and CDR2 from the germline V gene are GTSNPN and SVGIG (reference sequence). This receptor was identified in a human donor in a cohort sampled during active COVID-19. The sample was peripheral blood. The chain employs TRBV30 and TRBJ1-1, with D possibly matching TRBD1 (5 bases). This CDR3 is CAWSFRVEAFF. The CDR3 DNA sequence: TGTGCCTGGAGCTTCAGGGTTGAAGCTTTCTTT.